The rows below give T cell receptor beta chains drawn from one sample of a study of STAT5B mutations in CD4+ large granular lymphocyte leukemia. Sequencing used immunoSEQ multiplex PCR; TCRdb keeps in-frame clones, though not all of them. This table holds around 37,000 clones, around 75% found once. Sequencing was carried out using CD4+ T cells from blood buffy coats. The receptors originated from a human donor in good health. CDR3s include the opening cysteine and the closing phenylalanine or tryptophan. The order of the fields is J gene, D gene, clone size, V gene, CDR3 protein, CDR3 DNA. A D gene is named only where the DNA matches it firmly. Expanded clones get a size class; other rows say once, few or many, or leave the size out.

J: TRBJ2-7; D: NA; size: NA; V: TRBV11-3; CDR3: CASSLDGRSSYEQYF; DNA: TGTGCCAGCAGCTTAGACGGGCGGTCCTCCTACGAGCAGTACTTC
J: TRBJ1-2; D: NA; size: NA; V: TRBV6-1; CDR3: CASRRDTLYYGYTF; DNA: TGTGCCAGCAGGAGAGATACCCTCTACTATGGCTACACCTTC
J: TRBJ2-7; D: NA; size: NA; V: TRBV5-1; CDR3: CASSVTGSSYEQYF; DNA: TGCGCCAGCAGCGTCACAGGGTCCTCCTACGAGCAGTACTTC
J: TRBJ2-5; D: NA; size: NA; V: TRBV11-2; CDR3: CASSLGPSQETQYF; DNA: TGTGCCAGCAGCTTGGGACCTAGTCAAGAGACCCAGTACTTC
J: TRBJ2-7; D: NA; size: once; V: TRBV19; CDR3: CASKGTDAYEQYF; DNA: TGTGCCAGTAAAGGGACGGACGCCTACGAGCAGTACTTC
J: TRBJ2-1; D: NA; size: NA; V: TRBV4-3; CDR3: CASSQRGRSGNEQFF; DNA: TGCGCCAGCAGCCAGCGTGGGAGGTCGGGCAATGAGCAGTTCTTC
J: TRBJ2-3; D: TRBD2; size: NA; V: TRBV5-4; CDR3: CASSLGLAGGTDTQYF; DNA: TGTGCCAGCAGCTTGGGACTAGCGGGAGGAACAGATACGCAGTATTTT
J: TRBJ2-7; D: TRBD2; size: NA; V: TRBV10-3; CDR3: CAIRVLADSYEQYF; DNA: TGTGCCATCAGAGTCCTAGCGGACTCCTACGAGCAGTACTTC
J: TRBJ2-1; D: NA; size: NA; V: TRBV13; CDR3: CASSSGVRLGGVAEQFF; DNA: TGTGCCAGCAGCTCTGGGGTCCGTTTGGGCGGTGTCGCTGAGCAGTTCTTC
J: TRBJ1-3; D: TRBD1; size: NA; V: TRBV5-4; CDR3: CASSGQGVTGNTIYF; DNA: TGTGCCAGCAGCGGACAGGGAGTAACTGGAAACACCATATATTTT
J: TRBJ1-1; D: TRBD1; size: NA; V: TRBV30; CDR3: CAWSAPGTVNTEAFF; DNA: TGTGCCTGGAGTGCCCCCGGGACAGTGAACACTGAAGCTTTCTTT
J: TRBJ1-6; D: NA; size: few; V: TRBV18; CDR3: CASSPGQGLSPLHF; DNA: TGTGCCAGCTCACCAGGCCAGGGGCTTTCACCCCTCCACTTT
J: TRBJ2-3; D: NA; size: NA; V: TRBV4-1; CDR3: CASSQEGQGGTQYF; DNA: TGCGCCAGCAGCCAAGAGGGGCAGGGCGGCACGCAGTATTTT
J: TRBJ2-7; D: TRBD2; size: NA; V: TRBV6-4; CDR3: CASSEGAGGLYEQYF; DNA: TGTGCCAGCAGTGAAGGAGCGGGGGGCCTCTACGAGCAGTACTTC
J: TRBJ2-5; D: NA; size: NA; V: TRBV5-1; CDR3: CASSPGLSPPETQYF; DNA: TGCGCCAGCAGCCCCGGACTTTCCCCCCCAGAGACCCAGTACTTC
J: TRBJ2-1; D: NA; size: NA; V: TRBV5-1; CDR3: CASSFGGKNEQFF; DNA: TGCGCCAGCAGCTTTGGGGGCAAAAACGAGCAGTTCTTC
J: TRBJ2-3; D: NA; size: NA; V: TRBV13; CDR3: CASSPDPSTDTQYF; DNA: TGTGCCAGCAGCCCGGACCCTAGCACAGATACGCAGTATTTT
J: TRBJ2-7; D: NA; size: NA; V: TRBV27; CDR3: CASSLGGYEQYF; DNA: TGTGCCAGCAGTTTAGGGGGATACGAGCAGTACTTC
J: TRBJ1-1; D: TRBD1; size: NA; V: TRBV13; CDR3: CASVNKNHRGRNTEAFF; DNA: TGTGCCAGCGTCAACAAGAACCACAGGGGGAGGAACACTGAAGCTTTCTTT
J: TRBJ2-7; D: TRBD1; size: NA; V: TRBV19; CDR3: CASRGTGGHEQYF; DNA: TGTGCCAGTAGGGGGACAGGGGGCCACGAGCAGTACTTC
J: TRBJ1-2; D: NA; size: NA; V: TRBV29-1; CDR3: CSVEGNSYGYTF; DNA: TGCAGCGTTGAAGGGAACAGCTATGGCTACACCTTC
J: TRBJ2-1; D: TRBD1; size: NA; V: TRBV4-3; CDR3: CASSPPDRGGYNEQFF; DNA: TGCGCCAGCAGCCCGCCGGACAGGGGGGGTTACAATGAGCAGTTCTTC
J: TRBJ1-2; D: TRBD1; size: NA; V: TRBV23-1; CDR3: CASSQSRTGRLNYGYTF; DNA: TGCGCCAGCAGTCAATCCCGGACAGGCCGATTAAACTATGGCTACACCTTC
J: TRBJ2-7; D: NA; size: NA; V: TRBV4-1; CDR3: CASSPHGSRDEQYF; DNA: TGCGCCAGCAGCCCCCACGGGTCCCGGGACGAGCAGTACTTC